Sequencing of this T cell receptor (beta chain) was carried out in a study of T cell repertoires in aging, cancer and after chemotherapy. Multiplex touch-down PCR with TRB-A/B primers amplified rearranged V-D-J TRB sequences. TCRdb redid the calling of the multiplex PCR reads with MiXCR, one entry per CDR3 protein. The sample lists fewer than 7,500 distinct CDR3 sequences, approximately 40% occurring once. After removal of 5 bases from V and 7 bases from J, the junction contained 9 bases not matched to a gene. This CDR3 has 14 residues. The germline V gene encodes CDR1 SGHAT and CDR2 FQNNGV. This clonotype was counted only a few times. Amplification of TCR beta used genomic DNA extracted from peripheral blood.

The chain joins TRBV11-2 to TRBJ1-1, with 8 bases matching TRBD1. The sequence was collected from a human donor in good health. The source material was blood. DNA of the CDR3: TGTGCCAGCAGCCCGGAGGGGACAGGATATGAAGCTTTCTTT. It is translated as CASSPEGTGYEAFF.